These T cell receptor beta chains were read from a single sample in a study of identical twins. TCRdb recomputed calls from the 5' RACE reads with MiXCR, one row per CDR3 protein. The table records 690,000 or so distinct CDR3 sequences, more than 6.5% of them present only once. The same data also contributed to another study, on yellow fever vaccine responses in identical twins.

Sequenced input: PBMCs. These receptors all stem from a woman aged 18-29 years in good health. Both conserved end residues are part of each CDR3. D genes are given only for firm matches. For some rows the clone size is stated as once, few or many, or as a class when expanded; others skip it.

clone size: -
D gene: TRBD2
V gene: TRBV5-1
J gene: TRBJ2-1
CDR3 protein: CASSLGAGDNEQFF
CDR3 DNA: TGCGCCAGCAGCTTAGGGGCGGGAGACAATGAGCAGTTCTTC

clone size: few
D gene: -
V gene: TRBV13
J gene: TRBJ2-3
CDR3 protein: CASSPEGVRSTDTQYF
CDR3 DNA: TGTGCCAGCAGCCCCGAGGGAGTAAGGAGCACAGATACGCAGTATTTT

clone size: -
D gene: -
V gene: TRBV19
J gene: TRBJ2-1
CDR3 protein: CASSLTGVHNEQFF
CDR3 DNA: TGTGCCAGTAGTCTAACCGGGGTACACAATGAGCAGTTCTTC

clone size: -
D gene: TRBD1
V gene: TRBV20-1
J gene: TRBJ2-5
CDR3 protein: CSAAPEVPGGKETQYF
CDR3 DNA: TGCAGTGCCGCGCCCGAAGTACCAGGGGGCAAAGAGACCCAGTACTTC

clone size: few
D gene: -
V gene: TRBV5-6
J gene: TRBJ2-2
CDR3 protein: CASSVGPRIRTGELFF
CDR3 DNA: TGTGCCAGCAGCGTGGGACCCCGAATTCGAACCGGGGAGCTGTTTTTT

clone size: -
D gene: -
V gene: TRBV20-1
J gene: TRBJ2-3
CDR3 protein: CSARALRGGTDTQYF
CDR3 DNA: TGCAGTGCTAGAGCCCTGCGGGGTGGCACAGATACGCAGTATTTT

clone size: few
D gene: TRBD1
V gene: TRBV28
J gene: TRBJ1-6
CDR3 protein: CASSLPTGALSPLHF
CDR3 DNA: TGTGCCAGCAGTTTACCTACAGGGGCCCTTTCACCCCTCCACTTT

clone size: few
D gene: TRBD2
V gene: TRBV20-1
J gene: TRBJ2-5
CDR3 protein: CSAQTSGGTQETQYF
CDR3 DNA: TGCAGTGCCCAGACTAGCGGGGGGACCCAAGAGACCCAGTACTTC

clone size: -
D gene: -
V gene: TRBV7-2
J gene: TRBJ2-2
CDR3 protein: CASSLVGVGAGELFF
CDR3 DNA: TGTGCCAGCAGCTTAGTGGGGGTCGGCGCCGGGGAGCTGTTTTTT

clone size: -
D gene: -
V gene: TRBV20-1
J gene: TRBJ2-7
CDR3 protein: CSARDQEVSYEQYF
CDR3 DNA: TGCAGTGCTAGAGATCAGGAGGTTTCCTACGAGCAGTACTTC

clone size: few
D gene: -
V gene: TRBV6-2/TRBV6-3
J gene: TRBJ2-1
CDR3 protein: CASSMDYNEQFF
CDR3 DNA: TGTGCCAGCTCAATGGACTACAATGAGCAGTTCTTC

clone size: -
D gene: TRBD1
V gene: TRBV6-5
J gene: TRBJ2-5
CDR3 protein: CASGTGLETQYF
CDR3 DNA: TGTGCCAGCGGGACAGGGCTCGAGACCCAGTACTTC

clone size: few
D gene: TRBD1
V gene: TRBV5-6
J gene: TRBJ2-2
CDR3 protein: CASSSPTGTNTGELFF
CDR3 DNA: TGTGCCAGCAGCTCCCCGACAGGGACGAACACCGGGGAGCTGTTTTTT

clone size: -
D gene: TRBD1
V gene: TRBV28
J gene: TRBJ2-1
CDR3 protein: CASSLFGTGTYNEQFF
CDR3 DNA: TGTGCCAGCAGTTTATTCGGGACAGGGACCTACAATGAGCAGTTCTTC

clone size: few
D gene: TRBD1
V gene: TRBV5-1
J gene: TRBJ2-5
CDR3 protein: CASSWGTGGKETQYF
CDR3 DNA: TGCGCCAGCAGCTGGGGGACAGGGGGCAAGGAGACCCAGTACTTC

clone size: many
D gene: TRBD1
V gene: TRBV3-1
J gene: TRBJ2-2
CDR3 protein: CASSPLGQGAGELFF
CDR3 DNA: TGTGCCAGCAGCCCCTTAGGACAGGGGGCCGGGGAGCTGTTTTTT

clone size: -
D gene: TRBD1
V gene: TRBV5-1
J gene: TRBJ2-5
CDR3 protein: CASTLGDRRSETQYF
CDR3 DNA: TGCGCCAGCACCTTGGGGGACAGGCGGTCGGAGACCCAGTACTTC

clone size: -
D gene: -
V gene: TRBV2
J gene: TRBJ2-1
CDR3 protein: CASSEAAGANEQFF
CDR3 DNA: TGTGCCAGCAGTGAAGCTGCCGGGGCCAATGAGCAGTTCTTC

clone size: few
D gene: TRBD1
V gene: TRBV11-2
J gene: TRBJ2-5
CDR3 protein: CASSLVGQGEETQYF
CDR3 DNA: TGTGCCAGCAGCTTAGTTGGGCAGGGGGAAGAGACCCAGTACTTC

clone size: -
D gene: -
V gene: TRBV5-1
J gene: TRBJ2-5
CDR3 protein: CASSLGSTAYQETQYF
CDR3 DNA: TGCGCCAGCAGCTTGGGATCAACAGCGTACCAAGAGACCCAGTACTTC

clone size: once
D gene: TRBD2
V gene: TRBV15
J gene: TRBJ2-5
CDR3 protein: CATGPREVFRTQETQYF
CDR3 DNA: TGTGCCACCGGCCCCCGGGAGGTATTCCGAACCCAAGAGACCCAGTACTTC

clone size: many
D gene: -
V gene: TRBV5-1
J gene: TRBJ2-6
CDR3 protein: CASSLGGTGANVLTF
CDR3 DNA: TGCGCCAGCAGCTTGGGAGGGACTGGGGCCAACGTCCTGACTTTC

clone size: -
D gene: TRBD2
V gene: TRBV28
J gene: TRBJ2-7
CDR3 protein: CASSITSAGGPYEQYF
CDR3 DNA: TGTGCCAGCAGTATTACCTCGGCGGGAGGACCCTACGAGCAGTACTTC

clone size: few
D gene: -
V gene: TRBV12-3/TRBV12-4
J gene: TRBJ2-7
CDR3 protein: CASSLAVRSSYEQYF
CDR3 DNA: TGTGCCAGCAGTTTAGCGGTAAGAAGCTCCTACGAGCAGTACTTC

clone size: -
D gene: TRBD1
V gene: TRBV6-2/TRBV6-3
J gene: TRBJ2-4
CDR3 protein: CASSSGQIAKNIQYF
CDR3 DNA: TGTGCCAGCAGTTCGGGACAGATAGCCAAAAACATTCAGTACTTC

clone size: few
D gene: -
V gene: TRBV18
J gene: TRBJ2-5
CDR3 protein: CASSLGRGGQETQYF
CDR3 DNA: TGTGCCAGCTCACTGGGACGAGGGGGCCAAGAGACCCAGTACTTC

clone size: -
D gene: -
V gene: TRBV4-3
J gene: TRBJ2-2
CDR3 protein: CASSQAVIVTGELFF
CDR3 DNA: TGCGCCAGCAGCCAAGCGGTCATTGTGACCGGGGAGCTGTTTTTT

clone size: few
D gene: -
V gene: TRBV28
J gene: TRBJ2-1
CDR3 protein: CASRQDVLSYNEQFF
CDR3 DNA: TGTGCCAGCAGGCAAGACGTTCTCTCCTACAATGAGCAGTTCTTC

clone size: -
D gene: -
V gene: TRBV4-1
J gene: TRBJ1-5
CDR3 protein: CASSQDRDGNQPQHF
CDR3 DNA: TGCGCCAGCAGCCAAGATCGTGACGGGAATCAGCCCCAGCATTTT

clone size: many
D gene: TRBD1
V gene: TRBV6-1
J gene: TRBJ1-6
CDR3 protein: CASSRDRVNSPLHF
CDR3 DNA: TGTGCCAGCAGTCGGGACAGGGTTAATTCACCCCTCCACTTT

clone size: many
D gene: TRBD2
V gene: TRBV12-3/TRBV12-4
J gene: TRBJ2-1
CDR3 protein: CASGGAYNEQFF
CDR3 DNA: TGTGCCAGCGGGGGGGCCTACAATGAGCAGTTCTTC

clone size: few
D gene: -
V gene: TRBV2
J gene: TRBJ2-5
CDR3 protein: CASSAPPKSPWQPNGQETQYF
CDR3 DNA: TGTGCCAGCAGTGCCCCTCCGAAATCGCCGTGGCAGCCCAACGGCCAAGAGACCCAGTACTTC

clone size: -
D gene: -
V gene: TRBV25-1
J gene: TRBJ1-1
CDR3 protein: CASRTMNTEAFF
CDR3 DNA: TGTGCCAGCAGAACAATGAACACTGAAGCTTTCTTT

clone size: few
D gene: TRBD2
V gene: TRBV5-1
J gene: TRBJ2-5
CDR3 protein: CASSNDAQGTRSGETQYF
CDR3 DNA: TGCGCCAGCAGCAATGATGCTCAAGGGACTAGAAGCGGTGAGACCCAGTACTTC

clone size: -
D gene: TRBD2
V gene: TRBV4-1
J gene: TRBJ2-7
CDR3 protein: CASSREGITSYEQYF
CDR3 DNA: TGCGCCAGCAGCCGGGAGGGGATCACCTCCTACGAGCAGTACTTC

clone size: -
D gene: -
V gene: TRBV20-1
J gene: TRBJ2-7
CDR3 protein: CSARDTAVTYEQYF
CDR3 DNA: TGCAGTGCTAGAGACACCGCTGTAACCTACGAGCAGTACTTC

clone size: -
D gene: TRBD2
V gene: TRBV7-2
J gene: TRBJ2-3
CDR3 protein: CASSQELRGAQYF
CDR3 DNA: TGTGCCAGCAGCCAAGAGCTGCGGGGGGCGCAGTATTTT

clone size: -
D gene: -
V gene: TRBV4-2
J gene: TRBJ2-1
CDR3 protein: CASSGPGSSRGPSSYNEQFF
CDR3 DNA: TGTGCCAGCAGCGGGCCCGGGAGTTCTAGGGGGCCGAGCTCCTACAATGAGCAGTTCTTC

clone size: many
D gene: TRBD2
V gene: TRBV7-2
J gene: TRBJ2-3
CDR3 protein: CASSLPSGMGTQYF
CDR3 DNA: TGTGCCAGCAGCTTACCCAGCGGGATGGGTACGCAGTATTTT

clone size: -
D gene: TRBD1
V gene: TRBV24-1
J gene: TRBJ2-5
CDR3 protein: CATSDFAGQGKKETQYF
CDR3 DNA: TGTGCCACCAGTGATTTCGCGGGACAGGGTAAAAAAGAGACCCAGTACTTC

clone size: -
D gene: -
V gene: TRBV7-9
J gene: TRBJ2-6
CDR3 protein: CASSEAGANVLTF
CDR3 DNA: TGTGCCAGCAGCGAAGCTGGGGCCAACGTCCTGACTTTC

clone size: -
D gene: -
V gene: TRBV7-6
J gene: TRBJ2-7
CDR3 protein: CASSLAGAAVSYEQYF
CDR3 DNA: TGTGCCAGCAGCTTAGCAGGGGCGGCGGTTAGCTACGAGCAGTACTTC

clone size: many
D gene: TRBD1
V gene: TRBV28
J gene: TRBJ1-1
CDR3 protein: CASSLLTGEGTEAFF
CDR3 DNA: TGTGCCAGCAGTTTGCTGACAGGGGAAGGGACTGAAGCTTTCTTT

clone size: -
D gene: TRBD1
V gene: TRBV10-3
J gene: TRBJ2-7
CDR3 protein: CAIRPDRDYEQYF
CDR3 DNA: TGTGCCATCAGGCCGGACAGGGACTACGAGCAGTACTTC

clone size: many
D gene: -
V gene: TRBV12-3/TRBV12-4
J gene: TRBJ2-4
CDR3 protein: CASSSLRRLLAKNIQYF
CDR3 DNA: TGTGCCAGCAGTTCCCTGAGGCGGTTACTAGCCAAAAACATTCAGTACTTC

clone size: -
D gene: TRBD1
V gene: TRBV20-1
J gene: TRBJ1-1
CDR3 protein: CSARQGAEWAEAFF
CDR3 DNA: TGCAGTGCTAGACAGGGGGCGGAATGGGCTGAAGCTTTCTTT

clone size: -
D gene: TRBD2
V gene: TRBV24-1
J gene: TRBJ2-7
CDR3 protein: CATSDFRVSSGFSSYEQYF
CDR3 DNA: TGTGCCACCAGTGATTTCAGGGTATCTAGCGGATTCTCCTCCTACGAGCAGTACTTC

clone size: -
D gene: TRBD2
V gene: TRBV27
J gene: TRBJ2-3
CDR3 protein: CASSLSIAGGPVDTDTQYF
CDR3 DNA: TGTGCCAGCAGTTTATCGATCGCGGGAGGGCCTGTAGACACAGATACGCAGTATTTT

clone size: many
D gene: TRBD2
V gene: TRBV20-1
J gene: TRBJ2-3
CDR3 protein: CSASPLLAESTDTQYF
CDR3 DNA: TGCAGTGCTAGCCCACTACTAGCGGAAAGCACAGATACGCAGTATTTT

clone size: few
D gene: TRBD2
V gene: TRBV20-1
J gene: TRBJ2-1
CDR3 protein: CSARGGGSEQFF
CDR3 DNA: TGCAGTGCTAGGGGGGGGGGAAGTGAGCAGTTCTTC

clone size: -
D gene: -
V gene: TRBV24-1
J gene: TRBJ1-5
CDR3 protein: CATGGPGEGSYSNQPQHF
CDR3 DNA: TGTGCCACCGGTGGTCCTGGGGAGGGAAGTTATAGCAATCAGCCCCAGCATTTT

clone size: few
D gene: TRBD2
V gene: TRBV3-1
J gene: TRBJ2-2
CDR3 protein: CASSQLAGGVGTGELFF
CDR3 DNA: TGTGCCAGCAGCCAGCTAGCGGGGGGCGTCGGCACCGGGGAGCTGTTTTTT

clone size: -
D gene: -
V gene: TRBV28
J gene: TRBJ2-5
CDR3 protein: CASSFPGARETQYF
CDR3 DNA: TGTGCCAGCAGTTTCCCGGGGGCGAGAGAGACCCAGTACTTC

clone size: many
D gene: TRBD2
V gene: TRBV5-1
J gene: TRBJ2-7
CDR3 protein: CASSLAGGSREQYF
CDR3 DNA: TGCGCCAGCAGCTTGGCCGGGGGGTCGAGGGAGCAGTACTTC

clone size: few
D gene: TRBD1
V gene: TRBV15
J gene: TRBJ2-5
CDR3 protein: CATSSRDRGRETQYF
CDR3 DNA: TGTGCCACCAGCAGCCGGGACAGGGGGCGCGAGACCCAGTACTTC